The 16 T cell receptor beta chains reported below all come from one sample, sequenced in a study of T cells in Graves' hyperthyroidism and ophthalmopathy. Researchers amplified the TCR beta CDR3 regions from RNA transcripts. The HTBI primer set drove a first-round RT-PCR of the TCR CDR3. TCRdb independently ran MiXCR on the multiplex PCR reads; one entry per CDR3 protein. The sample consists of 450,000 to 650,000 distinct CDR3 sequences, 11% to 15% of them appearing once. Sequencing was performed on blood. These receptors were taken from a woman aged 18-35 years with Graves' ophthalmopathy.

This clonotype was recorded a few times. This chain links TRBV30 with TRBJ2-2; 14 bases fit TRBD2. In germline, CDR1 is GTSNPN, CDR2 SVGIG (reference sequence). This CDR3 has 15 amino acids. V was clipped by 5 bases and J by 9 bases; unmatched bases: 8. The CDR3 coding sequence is TGTGCCTGGGGGACTAGCGGGAGTGCCCGCCGGGAGCTGTTTTTT. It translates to CAWGTSGSARRELFF.

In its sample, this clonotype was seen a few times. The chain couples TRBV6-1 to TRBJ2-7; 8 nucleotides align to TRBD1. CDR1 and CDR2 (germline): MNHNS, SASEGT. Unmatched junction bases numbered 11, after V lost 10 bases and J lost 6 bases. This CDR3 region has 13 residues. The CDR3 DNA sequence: TGTGCCACCACAGGGGGTTCATATAGCGAGCAGTACTTC. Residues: CATTGGSYSEQYF.

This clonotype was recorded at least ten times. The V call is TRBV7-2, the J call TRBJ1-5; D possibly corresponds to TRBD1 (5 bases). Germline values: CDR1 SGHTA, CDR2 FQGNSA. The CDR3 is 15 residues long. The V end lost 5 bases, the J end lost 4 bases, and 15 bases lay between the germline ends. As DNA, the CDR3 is TGTGCCAGCAGCCCAGAGGGGTTACAAAATCAGCCCCAGCATTTT. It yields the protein CASSPEGLQNQPQHF.

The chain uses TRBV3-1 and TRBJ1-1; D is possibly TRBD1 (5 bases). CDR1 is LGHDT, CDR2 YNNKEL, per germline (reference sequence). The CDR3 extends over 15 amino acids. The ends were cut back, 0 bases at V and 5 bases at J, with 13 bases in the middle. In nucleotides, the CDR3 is TGTGCCAGCAGCCAAGATAGGTCAGGGTGGACTGAAGCTTTCTTT. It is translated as CASSQDRSGWTEAFF.

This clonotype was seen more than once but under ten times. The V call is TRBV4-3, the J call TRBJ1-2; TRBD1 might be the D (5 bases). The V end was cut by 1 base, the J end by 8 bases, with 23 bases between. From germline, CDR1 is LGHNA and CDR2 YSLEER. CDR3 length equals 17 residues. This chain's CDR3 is CASSQGTGAGMSMGYTF. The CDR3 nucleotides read TGCGCCAGCAGCCAAGGGACCGGGGCAGGGATGTCTATGGGCTACACCTTC.

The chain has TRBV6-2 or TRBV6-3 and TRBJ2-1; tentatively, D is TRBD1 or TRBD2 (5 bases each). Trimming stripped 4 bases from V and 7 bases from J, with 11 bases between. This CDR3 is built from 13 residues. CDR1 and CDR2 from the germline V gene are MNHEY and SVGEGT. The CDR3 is CASSSGAENEQFF. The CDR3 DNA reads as TGTGCCAGCAGTTCCGGGGCGGAGAATGAGCAGTTCTTC.

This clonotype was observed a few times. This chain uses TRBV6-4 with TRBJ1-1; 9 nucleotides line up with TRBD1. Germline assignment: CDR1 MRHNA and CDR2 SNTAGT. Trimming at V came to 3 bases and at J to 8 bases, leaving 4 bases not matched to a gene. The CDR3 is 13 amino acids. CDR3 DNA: TGTGCCAGCAGTGAATCCGGGACAGGGGAAGCTTTCTTT. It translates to CASSESGTGEAFF.

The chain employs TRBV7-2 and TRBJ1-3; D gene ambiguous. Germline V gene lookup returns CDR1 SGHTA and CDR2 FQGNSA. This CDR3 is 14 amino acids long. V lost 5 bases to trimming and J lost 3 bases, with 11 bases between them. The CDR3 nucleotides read TGTGCCAGCAGCCCCCCCCCGGTTGGAAACACCATATATTTT. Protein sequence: CASSPPPVGNTIYF.

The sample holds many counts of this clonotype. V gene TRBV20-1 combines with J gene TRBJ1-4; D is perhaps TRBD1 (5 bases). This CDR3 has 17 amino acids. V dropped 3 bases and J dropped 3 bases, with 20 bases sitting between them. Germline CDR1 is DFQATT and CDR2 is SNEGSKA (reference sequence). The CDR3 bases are TGCAGTGCTAGGGCTTCCGAGGGGAGTGGCGCTAATGAAAAACTGTTTTTT. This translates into CSARASEGSGANEKLFF.

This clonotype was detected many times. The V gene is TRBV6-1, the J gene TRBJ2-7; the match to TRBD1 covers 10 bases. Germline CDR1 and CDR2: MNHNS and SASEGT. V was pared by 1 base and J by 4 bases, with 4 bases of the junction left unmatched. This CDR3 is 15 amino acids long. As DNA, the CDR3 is TGTGCCAGCAGTGAAGTTTGGACAGGGGGTTACGAGCAGTACTTC. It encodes CASSEVWTGGYEQYF.

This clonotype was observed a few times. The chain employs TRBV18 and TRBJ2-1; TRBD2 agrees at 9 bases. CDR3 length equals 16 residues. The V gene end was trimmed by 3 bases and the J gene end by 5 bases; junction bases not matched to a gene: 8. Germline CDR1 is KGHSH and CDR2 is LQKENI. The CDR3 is CASSPEGSGGNNEQFF. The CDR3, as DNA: TGTGCCAGCTCACCTGAGGGCAGCGGGGGGAACAATGAGCAGTTCTTC.

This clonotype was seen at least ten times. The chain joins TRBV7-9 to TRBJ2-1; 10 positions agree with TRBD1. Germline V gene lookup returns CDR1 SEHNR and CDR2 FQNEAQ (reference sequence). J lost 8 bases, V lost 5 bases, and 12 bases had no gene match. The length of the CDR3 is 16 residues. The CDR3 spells CASSPVRDRGVHEQFF. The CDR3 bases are TGTGCCAGCAGCCCGGTCCGGGACAGGGGAGTCCATGAGCAGTTCTTC.

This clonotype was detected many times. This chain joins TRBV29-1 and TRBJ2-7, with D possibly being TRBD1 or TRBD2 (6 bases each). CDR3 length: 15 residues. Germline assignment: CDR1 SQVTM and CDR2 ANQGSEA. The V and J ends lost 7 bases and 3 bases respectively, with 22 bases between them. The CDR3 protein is CSARYRGLGFYEQYF. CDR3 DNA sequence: TGCAGCGCCCGATATCGGGGGCTCGGTTTCTACGAGCAGTACTTC.

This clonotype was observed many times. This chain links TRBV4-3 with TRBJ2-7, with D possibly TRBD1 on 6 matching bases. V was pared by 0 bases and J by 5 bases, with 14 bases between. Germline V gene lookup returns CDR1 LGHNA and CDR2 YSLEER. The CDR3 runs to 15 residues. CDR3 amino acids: CASSQDFRDIHEQYF. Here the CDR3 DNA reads TGCGCCAGCAGCCAAGATTTCCGGGACATCCACGAGCAGTACTTC.

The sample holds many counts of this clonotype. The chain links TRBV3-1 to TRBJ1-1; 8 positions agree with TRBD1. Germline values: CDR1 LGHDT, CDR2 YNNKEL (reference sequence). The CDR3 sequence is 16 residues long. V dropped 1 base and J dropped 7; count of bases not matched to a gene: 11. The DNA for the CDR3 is TGTGCCAGCAGCCAAGCGCGCAGGGGGCGAAATCGTGAAGCTTTCTTT. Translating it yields CASSQARRGRNREAFF.

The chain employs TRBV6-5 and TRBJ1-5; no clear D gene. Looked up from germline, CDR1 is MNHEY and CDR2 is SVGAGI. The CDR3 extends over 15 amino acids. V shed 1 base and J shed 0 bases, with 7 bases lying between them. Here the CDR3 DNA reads TGTGCCAGCAGTTACTGGGAGAATAGCAATCAGCCCCAGCATTTT. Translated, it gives CASSYWENSNQPQHF.